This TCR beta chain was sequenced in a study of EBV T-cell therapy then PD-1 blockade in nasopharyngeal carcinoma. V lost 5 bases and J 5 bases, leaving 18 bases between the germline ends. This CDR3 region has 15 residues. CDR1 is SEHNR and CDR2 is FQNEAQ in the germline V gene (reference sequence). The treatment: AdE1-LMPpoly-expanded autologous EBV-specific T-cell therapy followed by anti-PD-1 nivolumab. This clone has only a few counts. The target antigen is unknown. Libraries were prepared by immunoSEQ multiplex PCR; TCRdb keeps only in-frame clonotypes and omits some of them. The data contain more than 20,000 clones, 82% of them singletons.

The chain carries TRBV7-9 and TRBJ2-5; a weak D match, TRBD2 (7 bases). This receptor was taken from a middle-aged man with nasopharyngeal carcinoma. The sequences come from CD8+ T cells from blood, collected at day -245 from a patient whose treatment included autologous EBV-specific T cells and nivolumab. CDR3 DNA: TGTGCCAGCAGCCCTTGGGGGGGCGCCGGGGAGACCCAGTACTTC. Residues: CASSPWGGAGETQYF.